The following is a T cell receptor (beta chain) sequence with its context. Its cognate antigen has yet to be identified. Base qualities are missing; no much larger clone stands one base away. The data derive from a study of shared clonotypes between healthy human individuals (TCRdb year 2020). As for the study more broadly: Three men and a couple of women, aged 18 to 49 years, made up the cohort. For each donor, three plates each were used for CD4 naive and CD4 memory, two plates were used for CD8 naive, and one plate was used for CD8 memory. To estimate repertoire size and how much clonotype sharing occurs between individuals, the study deeply sequenced the blood TCR repertoires of several healthy adults. Libraries were prepared and TCR repertoires were sequenced by different laboratories using diverse techniques, in order to increase sequencing depth and limit assay-specific biases. Per donor, leukapheresis produced somewhere between about 0.8 and 9 billion PBMCs.

The investigation overall reported the following: Around 5% of naive CD4, 3.5% of naive CD8, approximately 2% of memory CD4, and about 0.4% of memory CD8 clonotypes were shared across a few donors. Larger estimated clonotype richness was generally found for naive subsets than for memory subsets. Sampling was restricted to blood, and TCR repertoires in tissue are likely to differ from TCR repertoires in blood. Incomplete sequencing was indicated by rarefaction of sorted-subset datasets, despite the large sequencing depth. Because the study included only a small number of donors, the genetic and exposure-history diversity represented was limited. Pairwise subsampling led to the expectation that sequencing depth would affect the degree of clonotype sharing among donors. Compared with non-shared clonotypes, clonotypes shared by all four sorted-subset donors had higher generation probabilities.

The germline V gene provides CDR1 MGHRA and CDR2 YSYEKL. The CDR3 numbers 16 residues from cysteine through phenylalanine. The entry retains the CDR3 DNA only, 48 bases that are in frame from base 1. V was cut back by 2 bases and J by 4 bases, leaving a gap of 14 bases between them. Using the deep immunoSEQ assay, TCR CDR3 regions were amplified from genomic DNA by multiplex PCR. For each cell subset, the extracted genomic DNA was distributed evenly across all wells of several immunoSEQ 96-well plates, and each plate served as one replicate. For sorted subsets, around 200 ng genomic DNA, equal to tens of thousands of T cell genomes, was loaded into each replicate PCR. The purified libraries were quantified using a Qubit 3.0 fluorometer, sized with a Bioanalyzer 2100, and then quantified again using the KAPA Library Quantification kit. Every immunoSEQ 96-well plate was sequenced on a separate single-read 150-cycle Illumina NextSeq 550 flow cell. Per the original workflow: The immunoSEQ output contained only junctional sequences without quality scores, so filtering could not match that applied to full-length reads. Sequences were annotated with PyIR, a Python wrapper for IgBLAST v1.9, using IMGT germline references to assign V/J genes and CDR3. Reads with weak V/J assignments (E-value above 1e-6), missing CDR3, stop codons, out-of-frame junctions, or ambiguous translated residues were removed. V3J clonotypes were defined as sequences sharing an identical inferred V gene, J gene, and CDR3 amino acid sequence. Percentage overlap between repertoires was computed as shared unique clonotypes divided by the size of the smaller repertoire. Repertoire richness was assessed with RTK rarefaction, the Chao1 estimator, and Recon v2.1 estimates of unobserved clonotypes. OLGA was used to compute generation probabilities for all TCRbeta clonotypes that the gDNA method yielded from several donors. TCRdb retrieved this table from immuneACCESS and kept in-frame rearrangements only. Not all clones are present; in checked studies, unresolved V genes account for under half, and no reason is known for the remainder. V, J and clone size are taken as reported in that table, and D and trimming were inferred from the DNA itself. For this sample there are around 2.5 million clones; approximately 94% appear just once. About 0.38% of the sample rests with the top ten.

The donors were healthy, HIV-negative adults who had no recently reported acute infections or vaccinations. Every donor was a Caucasian adult residing in Nashville, Tennessee, USA. CD4+ T cells were enriched by magnetic negative selection; naive cells were then positively selected on CD45RA, and the negative fraction formed the memory subset. After blood collection by leukapheresis, PBMCs were isolated using Ficoll-Histopaque density gradient centrifugation and then cryopreserved in the vapor phase of liquid nitrogen. Purity and quantity of every magnetically sorted T cell population were checked by analytical flow cytometry. Genomic DNA was isolated from every sorted fraction and measured by UV absorbance on a Nanodrop 2000c.

Sequencing was carried out using naive CD4+ T cells from PBMCs. Taken with the paper, the label for cell subset or site translates to: CD45RA+ positively selected. The rearranged chain carries TRBV4-1 and TRBJ1-4; the D gene lacks a confident call. This clonotype originated in a man younger than 35 in good health. Some clones in this sample may be carry-over from other donors' samples. At the DNA level, the sequence is TGCGCCAGCAGCCAACTAGACGGGAGCCTTAATGAAAAACTGTTTTTT. It encodes CASSQLDGSLNEKLFF.